The T cell receptor beta chain described here comes from a study of response to subunit inactivated influenza vaccine (dated by TCRdb to between 2018 and 2020). Looking at the study overall: Deep quantitative profiling of the T cell receptor repertoire was used in the study to follow responses to a trivalent subunit inactivated influenza vaccine. Study-wide findings and limitations: It was suggested by the authors that each seasonal influenza vaccination may recruit only a limited number of new T cells.

CDR3 length: 15 amino acids, cysteine to phenylalanine. Only the CDR3 part of the read is kept: 45 bases, read in frame from the first base. V is pruned by 3 bases and J by 3 bases, leaving 7 bases of the junction without a gene match. In the germline V gene (reference sequence), CDR1 corresponds to LGHDT and CDR2 to YNNKEL. Comment on this clonotype: Its antigen remains unidentified. There are no base qualities to consult, and no much larger clone falls within one base.

Library preparation used RT-PCR. The sequencer listed for this sample is Illumina HiSeq 2500. In-frame beta chains were kept once TCRdb had trimmed the public reads at Q25 with fastp and called clones with MiXCR. For every CDR3 protein sequence, its rows merge into one entry that carries the most common genes and DNA. Across this sample there are around 530,000 distinct CDR3 sequences, with approximately 16% seen only once. The leading ten clones occupy approximately 3% of the sample. The chain joins TRBV3-1 to TRBJ2-7; a stretch of 8 junction bases matches TRBD1. This sequence originates from a man aged 45-69 years who received an inactivated influenza vaccine. Donor details come from another sample of the same person, matched by shared clones. The sequences come from CD4+ T cells sorted from PBMCs, collected roughly 24 months after vaccination. CDR3 reads: CASSQGGQGYYEQYF. The DNA sequence is as follows: TGTGCCAGCAGCCAGGGCGGACAGGGATACTACGAGCAGTACTTC.